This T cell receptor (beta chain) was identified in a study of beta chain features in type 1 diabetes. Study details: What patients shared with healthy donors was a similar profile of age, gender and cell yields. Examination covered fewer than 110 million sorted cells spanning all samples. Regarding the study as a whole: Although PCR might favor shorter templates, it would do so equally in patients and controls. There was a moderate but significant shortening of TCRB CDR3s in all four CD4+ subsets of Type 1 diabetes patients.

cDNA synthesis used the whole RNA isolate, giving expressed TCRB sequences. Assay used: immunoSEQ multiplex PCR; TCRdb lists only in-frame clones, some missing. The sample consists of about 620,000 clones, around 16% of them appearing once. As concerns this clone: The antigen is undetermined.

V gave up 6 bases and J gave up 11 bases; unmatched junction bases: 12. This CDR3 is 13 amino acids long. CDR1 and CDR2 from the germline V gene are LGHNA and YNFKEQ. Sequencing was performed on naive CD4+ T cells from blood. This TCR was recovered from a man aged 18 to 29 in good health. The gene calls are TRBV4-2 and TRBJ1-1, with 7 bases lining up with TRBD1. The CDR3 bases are TGTGCCAGCAGTCCCACAGGGGAAGGGAAGGCTTTCTTT. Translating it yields CASSPTGEGKAFF.